This T cell receptor (beta chain) was observed in a study of technical replicates of blood from a few donors. TCRdb's table, derived via immunoSEQ multiplex PCR, lists solely in-frame clones and lacks some. The table includes more than 75,000 clones, roughly 95% detected once. V lost 4 bases and J 1 base, leaving 11 bases between the germline ends. CDR3 length: 14 amino acids. CDR1 is SGHRS, CDR2 YFSETQ, per germline. This receptor was identified in a human donor in good health. Sequencing was carried out using T cells isolated from PBMCs. The V and J genes are TRBV5-1 and TRBJ1-1; possible D gene TRBD1, 6 bases. The DNA of the CDR3 is TGCGCCAGCAGCCAGCTACAGGGGAACACTGAAGCTTTCTTT. This encodes CASSQLQGNTEAFF.